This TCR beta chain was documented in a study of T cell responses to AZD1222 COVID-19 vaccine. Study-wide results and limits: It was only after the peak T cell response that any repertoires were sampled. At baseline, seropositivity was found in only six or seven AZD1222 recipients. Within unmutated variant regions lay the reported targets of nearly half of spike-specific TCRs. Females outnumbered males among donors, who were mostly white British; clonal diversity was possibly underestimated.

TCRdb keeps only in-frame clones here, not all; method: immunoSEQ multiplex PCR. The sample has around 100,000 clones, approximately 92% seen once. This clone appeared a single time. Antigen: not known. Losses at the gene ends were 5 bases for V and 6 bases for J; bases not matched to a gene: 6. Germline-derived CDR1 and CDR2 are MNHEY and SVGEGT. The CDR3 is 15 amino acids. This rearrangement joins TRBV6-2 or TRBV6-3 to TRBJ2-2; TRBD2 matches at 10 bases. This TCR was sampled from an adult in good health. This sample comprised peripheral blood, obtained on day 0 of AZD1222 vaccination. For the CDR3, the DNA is TGTGCCAGCAGTCCGAGCGGGGGGGCCGCCGGGGAGCTGTTTTTT. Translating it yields CASSPSGGAAGELFF.